This entry features one T cell receptor beta chain sequence. The antigen is unknown. This sample is drawn from a study of cytomegalovirus exposure and HLA in healthy donors. The V segment lost 4 bases and the J segment 0 bases; nucleotides outside the gene matches: 7. The CDR3 length is 17 residues. The germline CDR1 and CDR2 sequences are LNHDA and SQIVND (reference sequence). Regarding the study as a whole: It was likely that a cluster of highly shared sequence variants was a sequencing artifact. In vitro experiments confirmed that a few CMV-associated chains were specific for CMV antigens.

With 60 Vbeta and 13 Jbeta primers, the PCR was carried out. Using immunoSEQ multiplex PCR, the repertoire was profiled, and TCRdb retains in-frame clones only, with some absent. The repertoire includes fewer than 100,000 clones, more than 70% of them detected once, and roughly 2.6% sits in the top ten. The sample comprised PBMCs. This sequence was found in a male donor in good health and CMV-seropositive. This chain joins TRBV19 and TRBJ2-2; 8 bases match TRBD1. This CDR3 reads CASSRGTGQTNTGELFF. CDR3 nucleotides: TGTGCCAGTAGTAGAGGGACAGGCCAAACGAACACCGGGGAGCTGTTTTTT.